The T cell receptor (beta chain) described here comes from a study of blood T cells in healthy people across ages. Germline V CDR1 and CDR2: KGHDR, SFDVKD. This CDR3 contains 16 residues. V was shortened by 3 bases and J by 3 bases, with 13 bases between the two germline ends. A sample-barcoded 5' primer and a J-beta primer mix were used in a second PCR of about 7 to 12 cycles. A template-switch adaptor with 12 random nucleotides tagged each cDNA molecule. One entry per CDR3 protein, called by TCRdb with MiXCR from the 5' RACE reads. The data show 800,000 to 950,000 distinct CDR3 sequences, with 40% to 60% seen just once and roughly 13% held by the top ten.

Sequenced material: blood. This chain joins TRBV24-1 and TRBJ2-2; tentative D call: TRBD1 (5 bases). The receptor was isolated from a man younger than 45 in good health. This CDR3 is CATSDPTGLDTGELFF. In DNA, the CDR3 is TGTGCCACCAGTGATCCTACAGGATTGGACACCGGGGAGCTGTTTTTT.